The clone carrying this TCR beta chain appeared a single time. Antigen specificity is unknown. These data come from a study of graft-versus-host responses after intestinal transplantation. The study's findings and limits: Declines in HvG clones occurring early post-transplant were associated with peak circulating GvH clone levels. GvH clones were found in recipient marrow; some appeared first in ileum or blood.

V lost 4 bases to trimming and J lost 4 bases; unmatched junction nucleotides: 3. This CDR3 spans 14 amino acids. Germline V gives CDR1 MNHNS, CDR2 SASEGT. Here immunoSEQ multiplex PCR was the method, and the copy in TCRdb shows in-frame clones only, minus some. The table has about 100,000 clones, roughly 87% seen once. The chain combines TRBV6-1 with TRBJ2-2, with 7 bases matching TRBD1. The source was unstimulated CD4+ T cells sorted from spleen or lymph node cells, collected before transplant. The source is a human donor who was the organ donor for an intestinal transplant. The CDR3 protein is CASSVDRATGELFF. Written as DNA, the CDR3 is TGTGCCAGCAGTGTAGACAGGGCCACCGGGGAGCTGTTTTTT.